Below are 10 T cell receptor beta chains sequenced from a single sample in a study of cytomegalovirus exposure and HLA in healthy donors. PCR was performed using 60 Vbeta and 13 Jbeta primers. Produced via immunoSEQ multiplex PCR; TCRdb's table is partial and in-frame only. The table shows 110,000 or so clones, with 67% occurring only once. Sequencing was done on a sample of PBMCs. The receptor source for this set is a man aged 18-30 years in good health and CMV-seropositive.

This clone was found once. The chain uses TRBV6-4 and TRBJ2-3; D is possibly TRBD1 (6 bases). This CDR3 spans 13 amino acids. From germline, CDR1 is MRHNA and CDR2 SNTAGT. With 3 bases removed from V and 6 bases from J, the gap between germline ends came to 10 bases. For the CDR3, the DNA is TGTGCCAGCAGTGAGGGGGCGGAGGATACGCAGTATTTT. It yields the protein CASSEGAEDTQYF.

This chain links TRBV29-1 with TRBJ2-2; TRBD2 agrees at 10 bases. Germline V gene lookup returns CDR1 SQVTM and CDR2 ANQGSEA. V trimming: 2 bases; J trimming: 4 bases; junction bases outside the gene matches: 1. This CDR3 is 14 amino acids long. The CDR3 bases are TGCAGCGTTGAAAAGCGGGGGGGCACCGGGGAGCTGTTTTTT. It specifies CSVEKRGGTGELFF.

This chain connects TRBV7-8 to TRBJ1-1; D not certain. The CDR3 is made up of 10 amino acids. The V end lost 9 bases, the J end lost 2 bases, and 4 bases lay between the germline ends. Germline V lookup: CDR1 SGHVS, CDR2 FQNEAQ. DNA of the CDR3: TGTGCCAGTTCAAACACTGAAGCTTTCTTT. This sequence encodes CASSNTEAFF.

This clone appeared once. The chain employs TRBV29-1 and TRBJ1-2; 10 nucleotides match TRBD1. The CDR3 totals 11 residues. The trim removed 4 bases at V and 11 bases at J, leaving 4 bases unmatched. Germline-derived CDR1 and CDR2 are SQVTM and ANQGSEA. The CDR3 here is CSVGQDRGYTF. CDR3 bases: TGCAGCGTTGGACAGGACAGGGGGTACACCTTC.

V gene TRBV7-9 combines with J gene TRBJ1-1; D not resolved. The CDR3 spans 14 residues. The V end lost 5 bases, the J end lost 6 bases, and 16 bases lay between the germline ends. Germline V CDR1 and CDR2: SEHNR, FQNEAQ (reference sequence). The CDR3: CASSKPDTLAEAFF. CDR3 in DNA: TGTGCCAGCAGCAAACCAGACACTTTGGCTGAAGCTTTCTTT.

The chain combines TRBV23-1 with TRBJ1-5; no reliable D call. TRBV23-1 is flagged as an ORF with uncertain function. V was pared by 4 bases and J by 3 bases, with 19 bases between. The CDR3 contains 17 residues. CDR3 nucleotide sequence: TGCGCCAGCAGTCCCCCCGGGGAGACAACCTCCAATCAGCCCCAGCATTTT. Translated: CASSPPGETTSNQPQHF.

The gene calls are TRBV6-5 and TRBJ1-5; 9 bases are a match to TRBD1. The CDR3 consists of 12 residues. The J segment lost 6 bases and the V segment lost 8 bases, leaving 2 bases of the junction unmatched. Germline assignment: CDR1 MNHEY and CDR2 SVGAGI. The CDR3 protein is CASGTGSQPQHF. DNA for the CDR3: TGTGCCAGCGGGACAGGGAGTCAGCCCCAGCATTTT.

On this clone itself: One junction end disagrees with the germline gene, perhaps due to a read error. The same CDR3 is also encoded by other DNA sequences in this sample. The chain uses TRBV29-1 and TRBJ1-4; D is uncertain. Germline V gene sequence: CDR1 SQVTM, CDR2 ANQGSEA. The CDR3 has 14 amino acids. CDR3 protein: CSVGYAGTNEKLFF. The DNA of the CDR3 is TGCAGCGTTGGTTACGCGGGTACTAATGAAAAACTGTTTTTC.

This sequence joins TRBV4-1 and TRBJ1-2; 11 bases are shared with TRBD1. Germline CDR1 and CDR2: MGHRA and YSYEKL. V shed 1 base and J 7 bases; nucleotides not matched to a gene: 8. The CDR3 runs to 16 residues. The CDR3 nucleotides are TGCGCCAGCAGCCAAGGGGGGGACAGGGGGAATCGTGGCTACACCTTC. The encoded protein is CASSQGGDRGNRGYTF.

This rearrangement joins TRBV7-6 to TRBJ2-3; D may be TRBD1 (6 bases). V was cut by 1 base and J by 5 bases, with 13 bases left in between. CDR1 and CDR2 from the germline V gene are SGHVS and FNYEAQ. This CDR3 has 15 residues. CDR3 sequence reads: CASSLGRQGQDTQYF. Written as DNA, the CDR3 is TGTGCCAGCAGCTTAGGGCGGCAGGGGCAAGATACGCAGTATTTT.